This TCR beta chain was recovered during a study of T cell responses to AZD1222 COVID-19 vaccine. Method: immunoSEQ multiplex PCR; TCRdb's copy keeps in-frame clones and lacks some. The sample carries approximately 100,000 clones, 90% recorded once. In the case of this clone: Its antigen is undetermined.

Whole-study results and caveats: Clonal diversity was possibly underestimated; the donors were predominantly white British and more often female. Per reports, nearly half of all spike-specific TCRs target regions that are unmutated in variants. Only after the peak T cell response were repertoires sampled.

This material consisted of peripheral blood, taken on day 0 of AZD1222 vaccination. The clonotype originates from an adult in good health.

CDR3 in amino acids: CASSPARLAGTETQYF. CDR3 nucleotide sequence: TGTGCCAGCAGCCCGGCAAGGTTAGCGGGGACAGAGACCCAGTACTTC. The chain carries TRBV11-2 and TRBJ2-5; 8 nucleotides agree with TRBD2. The CDR3 has 16 amino acids. The V gene end was trimmed by 5 bases and the J gene end by 4 bases; junction bases not matched to a gene: 12. Germline-derived CDR1 and CDR2 are SGHAT and FQNNGV.